This passage covers 22 T cell receptor beta chains from one sample sequenced in a study of PD-1 blockade in classical Hodgkin lymphoma (dated by TCRdb to 2019 to 2021). Preparation of the library involved the immunoSEQ multiplex PCR assay. TCRdb obtained this table from immuneACCESS and retained in-frame rearrangements with V and J assigned. These tables miss some clones; where compared with another copy, unresolved V genes account for less than half of the shortfall, and the remainder is unexplained. The sample records around 40,000 clones, 76% of which are singletons. 9.5% to 12% of the sample is in the top ten clones. This sample's time point label indicates: cycle 1 day 1 (C1D1), immediately before nivolumab initiation. All trial patients had relapsed after autologous stem cell transplantation, with cohorts A, B and C differing in prior brentuximab vedotin exposure. The sequenced sample was peripheral blood mononuclear cells (PBMCs), obtained at baseline. The receptors were sampled from a human donor with classical Hodgkin lymphoma.

This chain uses TRBV28 with TRBJ1-1; D may be TRBD1 (5 bases). Germline values: CDR1 MDHEN, CDR2 SYDVKM. The CDR3 covers 14 residues. Trimming shortened V by 0 bases and J by 1 base, and 6 bases separated the two germline ends. CDR3 sequence reads: CASSLWGRNTEAFF. The CDR3 bases are TGTGCCAGCAGTTTATGGGGGCGGAACACTGAAGCTTTCTTT.

This clone was picked up a small number of times. The chain recombines TRBV5-6 with TRBJ2-1; D gene uncertain. The germline V gene has CDR1 SGHDT and CDR2 YYEEEE. The CDR3 extends over 13 amino acids. Trimming stripped 1 base from V and 6 bases from J, with 8 bases between. CDR3 sequence reads: CASSLKGINEQFF. The DNA for the CDR3 is TGTGCCAGCAGCTTGAAAGGGATCAATGAGCAGTTCTTC.

The chain recombines TRBV10-1 with TRBJ1-5; D not resolved. The germline V gene has CDR1 WNHNN and CDR2 SYGVQD (reference sequence). The CDR3 sequence is 16 residues long. With 2 bases removed from V and 4 bases from J, the gap between germline ends came to 15 bases. The CDR3 DNA is TGCGCCAGCAGTGAGCCTGGGTCTCACCTTAATCAGCCCCAGCATTTT. As protein: CASSEPGSHLNQPQHF.

This sequence joins TRBV2 and TRBJ1-2, with 7 positions matching TRBD1. Germline CDR1 SNHLY, CDR2 FYNNEI. The CDR3 is 15 amino acids. V was clipped by 5 bases and J by 0 bases; unmatched bases: 6. CDR3 sequence (DNA): TGTGCCAGCAGTCCCCGACAGGGACCTAACTATGGCTACACCTTC. Translation: CASSPRQGPNYGYTF.

The chain uses TRBV19 and TRBJ2-3; TRBD2 matches 7 bases. V trimming: 6 bases; J trimming: 5 bases; junction bases outside the gene matches: 14. The CDR3 totals 16 residues. Germline assignment: CDR1 LNHDA and CDR2 SQIVND (reference sequence). The CDR3 DNA follows: TGTGCCAGTAGCCCCAGCGGGGTTTGGCGGGGAGATACGCAGTATTTT. Translation: CASSPSGVWRGDTQYF. The variable domain in full, completed from reference TRBV19 and TRBJ2-3, reads DGGITQSPKYLFRKEGQNVTLSCEQNLNHDAMYWYRQDPGQGLRLIYYSQIVNDFQKGDIAEGYSVSREKKESFPLTVTSAQKNPTAFYLCASSPSGVWRGDTQYFGPGTRLTVL.

The V and J genes are TRBV27 and TRBJ2-5, with D perhaps TRBD2 (6 bases). The CDR3 covers 15 residues. Germline V gene sequence: CDR1 MNHEY, CDR2 SMNVEV (reference sequence). With 2 bases removed from V and 2 bases from J, the gap between germline ends came to 12 bases. The CDR3 loop reads CASSLMGGDQETQYF. The CDR3 DNA reads TGTGCCAGCAGTTTAATGGGGGGAGATCAAGAGACCCAGTACTTC.

The rearrangement uses TRBV5-1 and TRBJ2-1; 8 nucleotides line up with TRBD2. The CDR3 loop spans 16 amino acids. Germline CDR1 reads SGHRS; CDR2 reads YFSETQ. The J segment lost 6 bases and the V segment lost 2 bases, leaving 10 bases of the junction unmatched. This chain's CDR3 is CASSFRGAGDSNEQFF. CDR3 nucleotides: TGCGCCAGCAGCTTCCGGGGAGCGGGAGATTCCAATGAGCAGTTCTTC.

The CDR3 nucleotides read TGTGCCAGCAGTATCACCGGGACTAGAAGTGAGCAGTTCTTC. This codes for CASSITGTRSEQFF. V and J are TRBV6-1 and TRBJ2-1; 8 bases agree with TRBD2. There are 14 residues in the CDR3. With 5 bases clipped from V and 9 bases from J, the junction kept 9 bases outside the gene matches. From germline, CDR1 is MNHNS and CDR2 SASEGT.

The chain has TRBV10-1 and TRBJ2-7; TRBD1 or TRBD2 may be the D gene (5 bases each). V was pared by 5 bases and J by 3 bases, with 14 bases between. The CDR3 sequence is 14 residues long. Germline V gives CDR1 WNHNN, CDR2 SYGVQD (reference sequence). The CDR3 sequence: CASSTGTGFYEQYF. The CDR3 DNA reads TGCGCCAGCAGTACCGGGACGGGTTTCTACGAGCAGTACTTC.

The gene calls are TRBV7-9 and TRBJ2-1; 8 positions match TRBD2. CDR1 is SEHNR, CDR2 FQNEAQ, per germline (reference sequence). This CDR3 has 13 residues. J gave up 8 bases and V 6 bases, and 6 bases lay outside the gene matches. The CDR3 reads CASRHGLADEQFF. The CDR3 DNA reads as TGTGCCAGCAGACATGGACTAGCAGATGAGCAGTTCTTC.

V is TRBV15 and J is TRBJ1-4, with D perhaps matching TRBD1 (5 bases). V was trimmed by 8 bases and J by 6 bases, leaving 16 bases between them. The CDR3 contains 14 residues. Germline V lookup: CDR1 LNHNV, CDR2 YYDKDF (reference sequence). For the CDR3, the DNA is TGTGCCACCGGTTCACGGGGGGGGGATGAAAAACTGTTTTTT. Its protein is CATGSRGGDEKLFF. The complete variable domain, with remaining parts taken from reference TRBV15 and TRBJ1-4, reads DAMVIQNPRYQVTQFGKPVTLSCSQTLNHNVMYWYQQKSSQAPKLLFHYYDKDFNNEADTPDNFQSRRPNTSFCFLDIRSPGLGDTAMYLCATGSRGGDEKLFFGSGTQLSVL.

V is TRBV9 and J is TRBJ2-2; 8 bases are shared with TRBD2. Germline V gene lookup returns CDR1 SGDLS and CDR2 YYNGEE. V lost 0 bases, J lost 7 bases, and 14 bases stayed unmatched. CDR3 length: 18 amino acids. Written as DNA, the CDR3 is TGTGCCAGCAGCGTAGCCCTGACTAGCGTAGGGCCAGGCGGGGAGCTGTTTTTT. This sequence encodes CASSVALTSVGPGGELFF.

The chain employs TRBV12-5 and TRBJ2-1, with D tentatively TRBD2 (6 bases). The CDR3 has 14 residues. The germline CDR1 and CDR2 sequences are LGHNT and FRNRAP. Trimming removed 3 bases from V and 8 bases from J, with 14 bases in between. The CDR3 DNA reads as TGTGCTAGTGGTTTAGGTGCGGGATCGGATGAGCAGTTCTTC. This gives the protein CASGLGAGSDEQFF.

The rearrangement joins TRBV7-9 to TRBJ2-7; 10 bases are shared with TRBD1. Trimming at V came to 3 bases and at J to 6 bases, leaving 8 bases not matched to a gene. This CDR3 region has 15 residues. The germline V gene has CDR1 SEHNR and CDR2 FQNEAQ (reference sequence). The CDR3 reads CASSFRETGGAEQYF. The CDR3 DNA is TGTGCCAGCAGCTTTCGGGAGACAGGGGGCGCCGAGCAGTACTTC.

The genes are TRBV6-1 and TRBJ1-1; D is perhaps TRBD1 (6 bases). CDR3 length equals 12 residues. Germline V CDR1 and CDR2: MNHNS, SASEGT. Deletions cut 11 bases from V and 0 bases from J, with 10 bases between. Here the CDR3 DNA reads TGTGCCGGGGGCAGGCTGAACACTGAAGCTTTCTTT. Translated, it gives CAGGRLNTEAFF.

This chain joins TRBV28 and TRBJ2-2; D is undetermined. CDR3 length equals 11 residues. Germline V CDR1 and CDR2: MDHEN, SYDVKM. The germline V and J ends were trimmed by 4 bases and 6 bases, with 3 bases remaining between them. The CDR3 sequence is CASSSPGELFF. The CDR3, as DNA: TGTGCCAGCAGTTCACCCGGGGAGCTGTTTTTT.

The CDR3 protein is CASSLNELQFF. CDR3 DNA: TGTGCCAGCAGCTTAAATGAATTGCAGTTCTTC. The rearrangement joins TRBV7-3 to TRBJ2-1; D unresolved. CDR3 size: 11 residues. CDR1 is SGHTA, CDR2 FQGTGA, per germline. Trimming removed 1 base from V and 12 bases from J, with 7 bases in between. The full variable domain, its missing parts supplied by reference TRBV7-3 and TRBJ2-1, is GAGVSQTPSNKVTEKGKYVELRCDPISGHTALYWYRQSLGQGPEFLIYFQGTGAADDSGLPNDRFFAVRPEGSVSTLKIQRTERGDSAVYLCASSLNELQFFGPGTRLTVL.

The CDR3 reads CASSPQTFYTEAFF. DNA for the CDR3: TGTGCCAGCTCACCTCAAACTTTCTACACTGAAGCTTTCTTT. The chain carries TRBV18 and TRBJ1-1; D is ambiguous. The CDR3 loop spans 14 amino acids. Trimming stripped 3 bases from V and 3 bases from J, with 11 bases between. Germline V lookup: CDR1 KGHSH, CDR2 LQKENI.

The rearrangement links TRBV28 to TRBJ2-7; tentatively, D is TRBD2 (5 bases). The CDR3 is 13 amino acids. The V end lost 5 bases, the J end lost 2 bases, and 10 bases lay between the germline ends. Per germline, CDR1 MDHEN and CDR2 SYDVKM. CDR3 protein: CASSGGSPYEQYF. The CDR3 coding sequence is TGTGCCAGCAGTGGCGGGTCTCCCTACGAGCAGTACTTC.

The V gene is TRBV6-1, the J gene TRBJ1-3; D is perhaps TRBD1 (5 bases). Germline lookup yields CDR1 MNHNS and CDR2 SASEGT. CDR3 size: 13 residues. Trimming removed 4 bases from V and 2 bases from J, with 6 bases in between. The CDR3 coding sequence is TGTGCCAGCAGTGCGGGGGCTGGAAACACCATATATTTT. Its protein is CASSAGAGNTIYF.

A word on this clone: The same CDR3 also results from other DNA sequences found in this sample. The chain links TRBV9 to TRBJ2-1; D perhaps matches TRBD2 (6 bases). Germline CDR1 and CDR2: SGDLS and YYNGEE. The CDR3 is 14 amino acids. The V end lost 0 bases, the J end lost 5 bases, and 9 bases lay between the germline ends. The CDR3, as DNA: TGTGCCAGCAGCGTAGGGACTACTAACAATGAGCAGTTCTTC. Protein product: CASSVGTTNNEQFF.

The V and J genes are TRBV7-2 and TRBJ2-2, with unresolved D. Germline lookup yields CDR1 SGHTA and CDR2 FQGNSA. The CDR3 extends over 14 amino acids. Trimming pared 6 bases from V and 0 bases from J, leaving 8 bases between. As DNA, the CDR3 is TGTGCCAGCAGAGTAGAATCGAACACCGGGGAGCTGTTTTTT. Its translation is CASRVESNTGELFF.